Shown below are 11 T cell receptor beta chains from a single sample sequenced in a study of T cell responses to AZD1222 COVID-19 vaccine. The data were produced by immunoSEQ multiplex PCR, yet TCRdb's version contains in-frame clones alone and is incomplete. The table has over 100,000 clones, 86% seen once. The source material was peripheral blood, sampled on day 0 of AZD1222 vaccination. Source of these receptors: an adult in good health.

The rearrangement links TRBV29-1 to TRBJ2-7; 7 positions agree with TRBD1. V lost 6 bases, J lost 0 bases, and 8 bases stayed unmatched. The CDR3 length is 14 residues. The germline gives CDR1 SQVTM, CDR2 ANQGSEA. The CDR3 protein is CSVHGQEGSYEQYF. The CDR3 DNA reads TGCAGCGTCCACGGACAGGAAGGCTCCTACGAGCAGTACTTC.

In DNA form, the CDR3 reads TGTGCCAGCAGCTTAGAAGGCCCCCAGGGGAGTTACGGCTACACCTTC. It specifies CASSLEGPQGSYGYTF. The V gene is TRBV7-2, the J gene TRBJ1-2, with D possibly matching TRBD1 (6 bases). V was clipped by 1 base and J by 8 bases, with 20 bases between them. There are 16 residues in the CDR3. The germline gives CDR1 SGHTA, CDR2 FQGNSA.

V is TRBV7-2 and J is TRBJ2-7; no clear D. The CDR3 totals 15 residues. Per the germline V gene, CDR1 is SGHTA and CDR2 is FQGNSA. V was shortened by 2 bases and J by 2 bases, with 13 bases between the two germline ends. CDR3 residues: CASSLTSTDPYEQYF. CDR3 nucleotides: TGTGCCAGCAGCTTAACTTCTACAGACCCCTACGAGCAGTACTTC.

This clone was counted only a few times. The rearrangement links TRBV10-1 to TRBJ2-7, with 7 bases that match TRBD1. This CDR3 has 14 amino acids. Trimming removed 8 bases from V and 0 bases from J; junction bases left unmatched: 7. CDR1 and CDR2 (germline): WNHNN, SYGVQD (reference sequence). This CDR3 is CASPTGVDSYEQYF. The CDR3 DNA follows: TGCGCCAGCCCCACAGGGGTCGACTCCTACGAGCAGTACTTC.

This clone showed up just a few times. The chain joins TRBV7-9 to TRBJ2-3; D is unresolved. V was clipped by 2 bases and J by 3 bases, with 15 bases between them. This CDR3 comprises 16 residues. Germline V gene data show CDR1 as SEHNR and CDR2 as FQNEAQ (reference sequence). CDR3 loop: CASSLMSGHTTDTQYF. The CDR3 nucleotides are TGTGCCAGCAGCTTAATGTCGGGCCACACAACAGATACGCAGTATTTT.

The chain couples TRBV6-5 to TRBJ1-4; possibly TRBD1 for D (6 bases). This CDR3 contains 14 residues. V lost 2 bases and J 8 bases, leaving 12 bases between the germline ends. Germline V gene lookup returns CDR1 MNHEY and CDR2 SVGAGI. In nucleotides, the CDR3 is TGTGCCAGCAGTTACGGGGGGGCAGGGGAAAAACTGTTTTTT. It yields the protein CASSYGGAGEKLFF.

This clone has only a few counts. This chain joins TRBV7-9 and TRBJ2-7; D unclear. CDR1 SEHNR and CDR2 FQNEAQ come from the germline V gene (reference sequence). V dropped 5 bases and J dropped 4 bases, with 9 bases sitting between them. CDR3 length: 12 residues. DNA for the CDR3: TGTGCCAGCAGCACTGTAGCTTACGAGCAGTACTTC. As protein: CASSTVAYEQYF.

This chain connects TRBV6-5 to TRBJ1-1; TRBD1 aligns across 8 bases. The V segment lost 4 bases and the J segment 3 bases; nucleotides outside the gene matches: 7. The CDR3 has 15 amino acids. Looked up from germline, CDR1 is MNHEY and CDR2 is SVGAGI. The CDR3 nucleotides are TGTGCCAGCAGTTTGATCCCACAGGGGGACACTGAAGCTTTCTTT. This codes for CASSLIPQGDTEAFF.

The V call is TRBV7-9, the J call TRBJ1-2, with D possibly being TRBD1 (6 bases). The CDR3 runs 14 residues. Germline V lookup: CDR1 SEHNR, CDR2 FQNEAQ (reference sequence). V lost 6 bases to trimming and J lost 7 bases, with 18 bases between them. CDR3 sequence reads: CASRSSGGQGGYTF. CDR3 DNA: TGTGCCAGCAGGTCATCGGGGGGCCAGGGTGGCTACACCTTC.

The J gene is TRBJ1-2, the V gene TRBV6-5; possible D gene TRBD1, 6 bases. Germline assignment: CDR1 MNHEY and CDR2 SVGAGI. CDR3 length: 15 amino acids. The ends were cut back, 7 bases at V and 1 base at J, with 16 bases in the middle. In nucleotides, the CDR3 is TGTGCCAGCAAGGGAGGGGGGCCCAGTAACTATGGCTACACCTTC. Its protein is CASKGGGPSNYGYTF.

This clone has just one count. The chain is built from TRBV2 and TRBJ1-2; no definite D call. V lost 6 bases, J lost 4 bases, and 15 bases lay in between. The CDR3 is 14 residues long. Germline lookup yields CDR1 SNHLY and CDR2 FYNNEI. The CDR3: CASSGLRPGYGYTF. The CDR3 bases are TGTGCCAGCAGCGGCCTTAGACCGGGCTATGGCTACACCTTC. Combining the CDR3 with reference TRBV2 and TRBJ1-2 gives the whole variable domain EPEVTQTPSHQVTQMGQEVILRCVPISNHLYFYWYRQILGQKVEFLVSFYNNEISEKSEIFDDQFSVERPDGSNFTLKIRSTKLEDSAMYFCASSGLRPGYGYTFGSGTRLTVV.